The clone carrying this TCR beta chain was recorded at least ten times. Its antigen remains unidentified. The sample comes from a study of glioma-infiltrating T cells. Amplification of TCR alpha and beta CDR3 regions from RNA used iRepertoire nested multiplex PCR. For one-step reverse transcription and amplification, roughly 85-450 ng of tissue mRNA or PBMC total RNA was used. In TCRdb, the multiplex PCR reads were re-called with MiXCR into one record per CDR3 protein. Of approximately 90,000 distinct CDR3 sequences listed, about 23% are singletons. The study, taken as a whole, reports: Gliomas, especially low-grade, showed above-expected tissue-blood divergence; non-neoplastic patients showed below. Only very few CDR3 sequences appeared in both tissue and blood.

The germline gives CDR1 MNHNS, CDR2 SASEGT. The germline V and J ends were trimmed by 7 bases and 4 bases, with 10 bases remaining between them. The CDR3 runs to 12 residues. This receptor was identified in a human donor with low-grade glioma or glioblastoma, undergoing nonglioma brain surgery, or in good health (not recorded which). This chain connects TRBV6-1 to TRBJ1-2; maybe TRBD1 (5 bases). Sequencing input: glioma tissue, nonneoplastic brain tissue, or PBMCs (not recorded which). The chain's CDR3 is CASTSGSYGYTF. The CDR3 coding sequence is TGTGCCAGCACGTCAGGGAGCTATGGCTACACCTTC.